This entry lists 18 T cell receptor beta chains sequenced from one sample in a study of T cell responses to AZD1222 COVID-19 vaccine. The repertoire was sequenced with immunoSEQ multiplex PCR; TCRdb's copy has only in-frame clones and lacks some. The table lists 120,000 or so clones, approximately 88% of them singletons. This specimen was peripheral blood, taken on day 0 of AZD1222 vaccination. The receptors here all came from an adult in good health.

The J gene is TRBJ2-1, the V gene TRBV5-6; maybe TRBD2 (5 bases). Germline CDR1 SGHDT, CDR2 YYEEEE. Trimming cost V 4 bases and J 0 bases, with 17 bases left between them. The CDR3 is 17 amino acids. The CDR3 nucleotides are TGTGCCAGCAGCCTCGGGTACGGGGTAAGCTCCTACAATGAGCAGTTCTTC. Its protein product is CASSLGYGVSSYNEQFF.

The chain combines TRBV9 with TRBJ1-2; maybe TRBD1 (5 bases). This CDR3 spans 18 amino acids. Germline V gene sequence: CDR1 SGDLS, CDR2 YYNGEE. V shed 0 bases and J shed 6 bases, with 24 bases lying between them. DNA of the CDR3: TGTGCCAGCAGCGTAGATTGGAGAGGGGCTATTTGGAGTGATGGCTACACCTTC. Its translation: CASSVDWRGAIWSDGYTF.

V is TRBV6-4 and J is TRBJ2-6; tentative D call: TRBD1 (6 bases). The length of the CDR3 is 18 residues. Germline values: CDR1 MRHNA, CDR2 SNTAGT. V lost 4 bases, J lost 1 base, and 17 bases lay in between. DNA for the CDR3: TGTGCCAGCAGTGGGCACAGGGAAGGCCCATCTGGGGCCAACGTCCTGACTTTC. Residues: CASSGHREGPSGANVLTF.

The rearrangement joins TRBV18 to TRBJ2-2; 7 nucleotides align to TRBD1. The germline V gene has CDR1 KGHSH and CDR2 LQKENI. This CDR3 contains 17 residues. The trim removed 3 bases at V and 1 base at J, leaving 8 bases unmatched. CDR3 coding DNA: TGTGCCAGCTCACCGGTCGCAGGGGGTGAGAACACCGGGGAGCTGTTTTTT. Protein sequence: CASSPVAGGENTGELFF. The complete variable domain, with remaining parts taken from reference TRBV18 and TRBJ2-2, reads NAGVMQNPRHLVRRRGQEARLRCSPMKGHSHVYWYRQLPEEGLKFMVYLQKENIIDESGMPKERFSAEFPKEGPSILRIQQVVRGDSAAYFCASSPVAGGENTGELFFGEGSRLTVL.

The rearrangement uses TRBV5-1 and TRBJ1-5; 8 bases are shared with TRBD1. Per germline, CDR1 SGHRS and CDR2 YFSETQ. The CDR3 totals 14 residues. J gave up 7 bases and V 7 bases, and 10 bases lay outside the gene matches. DNA of the CDR3: TGCGCCAGCTCTGCAGGGGGCGATGGGCAGCCCCAGCATTTT. It translates to CASSAGGDGQPQHF.

CDR3 sequence: CASRGIGVDTQYF. The CDR3 DNA sequence: TGTGCCAGCAGGGGGATCGGGGTAGATACGCAGTATTTT. The chain joins TRBV7-2 to TRBJ2-3; D might be TRBD2 (5 bases). The CDR3 has 13 amino acids. The V gene's germline CDR1 is SGHTA and CDR2 FQGNSA. V lost 6 bases, J lost 5 bases, and 12 bases lay in between.

This rearrangement joins TRBV5-8 to TRBJ2-7, with TRBD1 identical over 7 bases. V was clipped by 3 bases and J by 0 bases; unmatched bases: 9. Germline V gene lookup returns CDR1 SGHTS and CDR2 YDEGEE. The CDR3 runs 16 residues. The chain's CDR3 is CASSSGQVLSSYEQYF. In DNA form, the CDR3 reads TGTGCCAGCAGCTCCGGACAGGTTTTAAGCTCCTACGAGCAGTACTTC.

This rearrangement joins TRBV4-1 to TRBJ2-1, with a weak D call TRBD1 (7 bases). Trimming cost V 7 bases and J 5 bases, with 18 bases left between them. Germline loops: CDR1 MGHRA, CDR2 YSYEKL. The CDR3 runs to 15 residues. The CDR3 region is CASTQEGASHNEQFF. In DNA, the CDR3 is TGCGCCAGCACCCAGGAGGGGGCGAGCCACAATGAGCAGTTCTTC.

The rearrangement joins TRBV4-1 to TRBJ2-7, with D perhaps TRBD1 or TRBD2 (5 bases each). The CDR3 spans 15 residues. V dropped 2 bases and J dropped 7 bases, with 18 bases sitting between them. CDR1 and CDR2 from the germline V gene are MGHRA and YSYEKL. In DNA form, the CDR3 reads TGCGCCAGCAGCCAAATTGGACTCTTAAAGGGGGAGCAGTACTTC. Protein sequence: CASSQIGLLKGEQYF.

The chain has TRBV11-2 and TRBJ1-5; D gene unclear. V was cut by 1 base and J by 11 bases, with 12 bases left in between. The V gene's germline CDR1 is SGHAT and CDR2 FQNNGV. The CDR3 covers 13 residues. The CDR3 loop is CASSLGGGGAQHF. CDR3 bases: TGTGCCAGCAGCTTAGGGGGAGGTGGGGCCCAGCATTTT.

This clone has a handful of counts. The rearrangement joins TRBV10-3 to TRBJ2-2; either TRBD1 or TRBD2 may fit D (5 bases each). V shed 4 bases and J shed 5 bases, with 17 bases lying between them. CDR3 size: 16 residues. Germline assignment: CDR1 ENHRY and CDR2 SYGVKD. CDR3 region: CAISGKGTLGTGELFF. The CDR3 nucleotides are TGTGCCATCAGTGGAAAAGGGACCTTGGGGACCGGGGAGCTGTTTTTT.

The chain links TRBV7-8 to TRBJ1-3; D gene ambiguous. From germline, CDR1 is SGHVS and CDR2 FQNEAQ. This CDR3 spans 15 amino acids. Trimming removed 5 bases at V and 4 bases at J, with 15 bases between. As DNA, the CDR3 is TGTGCCAGCAGCCGCCTAGAGATCTCCGGAAACACCATATATTTT. Its translation: CASSRLEISGNTIYF. The full variable domain, completed using reference TRBV7-8 and TRBJ1-3, is GAGVSQSPRYKVAKRGQDVALRCDPISGHVSLFWYQQALGQGPEFLTYFQNEAQLDKSGLPSDRFFAERPEGSVSTLKIQRTQQEDSAVYLCASSRLEISGNTIYFGEGSWLTVV.

The rearrangement joins TRBV24-1 to TRBJ1-2; D unclear. Germline values: CDR1 KGHDR, CDR2 SFDVKD. V shed 6 bases and J shed 5 bases, with 6 bases lying between them. This CDR3 is 11 amino acids long. The chain's CDR3 is CATSLGYGYTF. DNA for the CDR3: TGTGCCACCAGTTTGGGTTATGGCTACACCTTC.

This rearrangement joins TRBV15 to TRBJ1-1; D gene uncertain. V dropped 1 base and J dropped 0 bases, with 9 bases sitting between them. The V gene's germline CDR1 is LNHNV and CDR2 YYDKDF (reference sequence). This CDR3 has 15 residues. The CDR3 protein is CATSRADGVNTEAFF. The CDR3 DNA reads TGTGCCACCAGCAGAGCCGACGGGGTGAACACTGAAGCTTTCTTT.

This clone was recorded a few times. The chain has TRBV7-2 and TRBJ2-2, with TRBD1 as a possible D gene (6 bases). CDR3 length: 13 residues. The V and J ends lost 6 bases and 7 bases respectively, with 12 bases between them. CDR1 and CDR2 from the germline V gene are SGHTA and FQGNSA. The CDR3 loop is CASSSQGNGELFF. CDR3 coding DNA: TGTGCCAGCAGTTCACAGGGAAACGGGGAGCTGTTTTTT.

J is TRBJ1-3 and V is TRBV2, with 7 bases that match TRBD1. Germline loops: CDR1 SNHLY, CDR2 FYNNEI. The CDR3 has 16 amino acids. V trimming: 5 bases; J trimming: 0 bases; junction bases outside the gene matches: 7. In DNA, the CDR3 is TGTGCCAGCAGTAAGGACAGGTCCTTCTCTGGAAACACCATATATTTT. Protein: CASSKDRSFSGNTIYF.

The CDR3 DNA reads TGTGCCAGCACCTCGACTAGCCCGAACACCGGGGAGCTGTTTTTT. Protein: CASTSTSPNTGELFF. This rearrangement joins TRBV28 to TRBJ2-2, with TRBD2 matching over 7 bases. Germline lookup yields CDR1 MDHEN and CDR2 SYDVKM. V lost 7 bases, J lost 0 bases, and 5 bases stayed unmatched. The CDR3 contains 15 residues. The full variable domain, rest sourced from reference TRBV28 and TRBJ2-2, is DVKVTQSSRYLVKRTGEKVFLECVQDMDHENMFWYRQDPGLGLRLIYFSYDVKMKEKGDIPEGYSVSREKKERFSLILESASTNQTSMYLCASTSTSPNTGELFFGEGSRLTVL.

The rearrangement links TRBV15 to TRBJ2-1, with D perhaps TRBD2 (7 bases). The CDR3 is made up of 16 amino acids. The germline CDR1 and CDR2 sequences are LNHNV and YYDKDF (reference sequence). The V end was cut by 3 bases, the J end by 2 bases, with 14 bases between. The CDR3 bases are TGTGCCACCAGCAGGGGGGCTAGCGGTCCCTACAATGAGCAGTTCTTC. It codes for CATSRGASGPYNEQFF.